The 23 T cell receptor beta chains in this list originate from one sample, sequenced in a study of T cell clones after liver transplantation. Libraries were prepared by immunoSEQ multiplex PCR; TCRdb keeps only in-frame clonotypes and omits some of them. Of tens of thousands of clones in the sample, 60% to 80% are singletons; the top ten hold about a tenth. This sample comprised CD4+ T cells from blood, obtained at the 22-month timepoint. All receptors come from a human patient who received a liver transplant. Some T cells could come from the graft donor.

The rearrangement uses TRBV19 and TRBJ1-1, with D possibly matching TRBD1 (5 bases). Germline V gene sequence: CDR1 LNHDA, CDR2 SQIVND (reference sequence). The germline V and J ends were trimmed by 8 bases and 1 base, with 14 bases remaining between them. The CDR3 extends over 14 amino acids. The chain's CDR3 is CASGRGRANTEAFF. The CDR3 DNA reads as TGTGCCAGTGGTAGGGGAAGGGCGAACACTGAAGCTTTCTTT.

In DNA form, the CDR3 reads TGTGCCAGCAGTGAAGCGGCCCCCACAGGGGTCTATGGCTACACCTTC. It specifies CASSEAAPTGVYGYTF. V gene TRBV2 combines with J gene TRBJ1-2; 7 nucleotides match TRBD1. This CDR3 is built from 16 residues. CDR1 SNHLY and CDR2 FYNNEI come from the germline V gene. V trimming: 0 bases; J trimming: 4 bases; junction bases outside the gene matches: 8.

V is TRBV11-2 and J is TRBJ2-7; 11 nucleotides line up with TRBD1. The CDR3 is 18 residues long. Trimming took 3 bases from V and 2 from J; bases not matched to a gene: 12. Germline V gene lookup returns CDR1 SGHAT and CDR2 FQNNGV. The CDR3 region is CASSLGQGGFNLAYEQYF. The DNA of the CDR3 is TGTGCCAGCAGCTTGGGACAGGGGGGTTTCAACCTAGCCTACGAGCAGTACTTC.

This clone was counted a few times. The rearrangement joins TRBV28 to TRBJ1-6; the D is unclear. The CDR3 spans 14 residues. Per the germline V gene, CDR1 is MDHEN and CDR2 is SYDVKM. The V and J ends lost 5 bases and 9 bases respectively, with 14 bases between them. Here the CDR3 reads CASSQKGYFSPLHF. CDR3 DNA sequence: TGTGCCAGCAGTCAAAAGGGATACTTTTCACCCCTCCACTTT.

This chain links TRBV4-2 with TRBJ1-1; D not certain. The V gene lost 0 bases and the J gene lost 3 bases, with 5 bases spanning the gap. CDR1 is LGHNA, CDR2 YNFKEQ, per germline. The CDR3 is made up of 13 amino acids. The CDR3, as DNA: TGTGCCAGCAGCCAAGAGTTCCACACTGAAGCTTTCTTT. This translates into CASSQEFHTEAFF.

This chain connects TRBV30 to TRBJ1-2, with TRBD1 identical over 10 bases. The CDR3 has 13 residues. Losses at the gene ends were 3 bases for V and 7 bases for J; bases not matched to a gene: 5. CDR1 and CDR2 (germline): GTSNPN, SVGIG (reference sequence). The CDR3 region is CAWRPGQGSGYTF. CDR3 sequence (DNA): TGTGCCTGGAGACCGGGACAGGGGTCTGGCTACACCTTC.

This clone was seen a handful of times. The chain is built from TRBV27 and TRBJ1-6; D perhaps matches TRBD1 (6 bases). V dropped 7 bases and J dropped 6 bases, with 10 bases sitting between them. Per germline, CDR1 MNHEY and CDR2 SMNVEV (reference sequence). CDR3 length: 13 amino acids. The CDR3 DNA follows: TGTGCCAGCAAAACAGGGAGTAATTCACCCCTCCACTTT. This translates into CASKTGSNSPLHF.

This clone came up a few times. The rearrangement uses TRBV19 and TRBJ1-5; D gene ambiguous. Deletions cut 9 bases from V and 9 bases from J, with 15 bases between. The length of the CDR3 is 12 residues. The V gene's germline CDR1 is LNHDA and CDR2 SQIVND (reference sequence). In DNA, the CDR3 is TGTGCCAGCTCACCCGGAGCGGGGCCCCAGCATTTT. Encoded protein: CASSPGAGPQHF.

V and J are TRBV6-5 and TRBJ2-7; TRBD2 matches at 9 bases. The CDR3 has 14 amino acids. CDR1 MNHEY and CDR2 SVGAGI come from the germline V gene. V shed 7 bases and J 2 bases; nucleotides not matched to a gene: 6. The CDR3: CASTQTSGTYEQYF. The CDR3 DNA reads TGTGCCAGCACCCAGACTAGCGGTACCTACGAGCAGTACTTC.

The J gene is TRBJ1-5, the V gene TRBV19; 7 nucleotides match TRBD1. Looked up from germline, CDR1 is LNHDA and CDR2 is SQIVND (reference sequence). The CDR3 consists of 16 residues. V was clipped by 5 bases and J by 2 bases; unmatched bases: 9. The CDR3 sequence is CASSPQGGIGNQPQHF. The CDR3 bases are TGTGCCAGTAGTCCCCAGGGGGGGATAGGCAATCAGCCCCAGCATTTT.

This clone was counted between two and nine times. The DNA of the CDR3 is TGTGCCGGGAGGGGCGCCTATAATTCACCCCTCCACTTT. Its protein product is CAGRGAYNSPLHF. This sequence joins TRBV6-6 and TRBJ1-6; tentatively, D is TRBD1 (5 bases). Deletions cut 11 bases from V and 2 bases from J, with 10 bases between. The germline CDR1 and CDR2 sequences are MNHNY and SVGAGI (reference sequence). The CDR3 runs 13 residues.

The chain couples TRBV9 to TRBJ2-3; possibly TRBD1 for D (6 bases). Trimming left V 0 bases short and J 8 bases short, with 19 bases between. CDR3 length: 16 amino acids. Germline V lookup: CDR1 SGDLS, CDR2 YYNGEE. The CDR3 loop is CASSVAPGQTGGTQYF. DNA of the CDR3: TGTGCCAGCAGCGTAGCGCCGGGACAAACTGGGGGTACGCAGTATTTT. The full variable domain, rest sourced from reference TRBV9 and TRBJ2-3, is DSGVTQTPKHLITATGQRVTLRCSPRSGDLSVYWYQQSLDQGLQFLIQYYNGEERAKGNILERFSAQQFPDLHSELNLSSLELGDSALYFCASSVAPGQTGGTQYFGPGTRLTVL.

This clone was seen a handful of times. This sequence joins TRBV11-2 and TRBJ2-5; unclear D gene. Germline lookup yields CDR1 SGHAT and CDR2 FQNNGV. The CDR3 has 12 amino acids. The ends were cut back, 5 bases at V and 4 bases at J, with 8 bases in the middle. The DNA of the CDR3 is TGTGCCAGCAGCCGGGCGTCAGAGACCCAGTACTTC. This codes for CASSRASETQYF.

This clone was found a few times. This sequence joins TRBV4-2 and TRBJ2-1; 13 bases align to TRBD2. This CDR3 is built from 16 residues. V lost 4 bases and J lost 5; bases outside the gene matches: 5. CDR1 is LGHNA, CDR2 YNFKEQ, per germline. The CDR3 is CASSPIGTSGDNEQFF. CDR3 nucleotide sequence: TGTGCCAGCAGCCCGATAGGGACTAGCGGGGACAATGAGCAGTTCTTC.

This clone was counted a few times. CDR3: CASSIAQNTEAFF. The CDR3 bases are TGTGCCAGTAGTATAGCGCAGAACACTGAAGCTTTCTTT. V gene TRBV19 combines with J gene TRBJ1-1; D remains unclear. Germline V gives CDR1 LNHDA, CDR2 SQIVND (reference sequence). Trimming cost V 1 base and J 1 base, with 4 bases left between them. This CDR3 is built from 13 residues.

This chain joins TRBV6-6 and TRBJ2-2, with 7 bases aligning to TRBD1. J was trimmed by 5 bases and V by 8 bases; bases with no gene match: 5. CDR3 length equals 13 residues. CDR1 is MNHNY, CDR2 SVGAGI, per germline (reference sequence). CDR3 residues: CASVRQGTGELFF. In nucleotides, the CDR3 is TGTGCCAGCGTACGACAGGGAACCGGGGAGCTGTTTTTT.

The V call is TRBV2, the J call TRBJ2-3, with 8 positions matching TRBD2. The V and J ends lost 8 bases and 2 bases, in that order; junction bases with no gene match: 9. The V gene's germline CDR1 is SNHLY and CDR2 FYNNEI. The CDR3 covers 15 residues. CDR3 in amino acids: CASRQAGASTDTQYF. CDR3 coding DNA: TGTGCCAGCCGCCAAGCGGGGGCATCCACAGATACGCAGTATTTT. The whole variable domain, remainder taken from reference TRBV2 and TRBJ2-3, is EPEVTQTPSHQVTQMGQEVILRCVPISNHLYFYWYRQILGQKVEFLVSFYNNEISEKSEIFDDQFSVERPDGSNFTLKIRSTKLEDSAMYFCASRQAGASTDTQYFGPGTRLTVL.

V usage is TRBV27 and J usage is TRBJ2-7; TRBD1 is a possible D gene (7 bases). Germline V gene data show CDR1 as MNHEY and CDR2 as SMNVEV (reference sequence). The CDR3 consists of 15 residues. Trimming stripped 0 bases from V and 4 bases from J, with 13 bases between. CDR3 residues: CASSLSGGQMYEQYF. The CDR3 DNA sequence: TGTGCCAGCAGTTTATCGGGGGGACAGATGTACGAGCAGTACTTC.

This clone is a singleton in its sample. The chain joins TRBV7-2 to TRBJ2-5; D remains ambiguous. There are 15 residues in the CDR3. The V gene's germline CDR1 is SGHTA and CDR2 FQGNSA. The V and J ends lost 2 bases and 4 bases respectively, with 14 bases between them. CDR3: CASSLSQMAGETQYF. CDR3 nucleotide sequence: TGTGCCAGCAGCTTAAGTCAGATGGCAGGAGAGACCCAGTACTTC.

Concerning this clone: Other DNA sequences from this sample encode an identical CDR3 as well. The rearrangement links TRBV5-1 to TRBJ1-4, with D possibly being TRBD1 (6 bases). The germline V gene encodes CDR1 SGHRS and CDR2 YFSETQ. The CDR3 length is 15 residues. Trimming pared 1 base from V and 3 bases from J, leaving 10 bases between. The CDR3 reads CASSLQDRSNEKLFF. DNA of the CDR3: TGCGCCAGCAGCTTGCAGGACAGATCTAATGAAAAACTGTTTTTT.

The genes are TRBV14 and TRBJ1-1; D is perhaps TRBD1 (5 bases). Germline CDR1 SGHDN, CDR2 FVKESK. Trimming removed 4 bases from V and 5 bases from J, with 14 bases in between. CDR3 length: 14 amino acids. The DNA for the CDR3 is TGTGCCAGCAGCCCGACCTTCGAGGGGACTGAAGCTTTCTTT. This translates into CASSPTFEGTEAFF.

The CDR3 nucleotides are TGTGCTAGTGGTTTGGCCACGACTAGCGGGGGGTACAATGAGCAGTTCTTC. This gives the protein CASGLATTSGGYNEQFF. The chain employs TRBV12-5 and TRBJ2-1; TRBD2 matches 13 bases. CDR1 is LGHNT and CDR2 is FRNRAP in the germline V gene. CDR3 length equals 17 residues. Unmatched junction bases numbered 4, after V lost 1 base and J lost 4 bases.

This clone came up a few times. This rearrangement joins TRBV28 to TRBJ1-5; TRBD1 matches at 9 bases. After removal of 4 bases from V and 4 bases from J, the junction contained 5 bases not matched to a gene. The CDR3 runs 15 residues. Germline CDR1 reads MDHEN; CDR2 reads SYDVKM. The CDR3 nucleotides read TGTGCCAGCAGTTCACAGGGGGCCGGTAATCAGCCCCAGCATTTT. It specifies CASSSQGAGNQPQHF.